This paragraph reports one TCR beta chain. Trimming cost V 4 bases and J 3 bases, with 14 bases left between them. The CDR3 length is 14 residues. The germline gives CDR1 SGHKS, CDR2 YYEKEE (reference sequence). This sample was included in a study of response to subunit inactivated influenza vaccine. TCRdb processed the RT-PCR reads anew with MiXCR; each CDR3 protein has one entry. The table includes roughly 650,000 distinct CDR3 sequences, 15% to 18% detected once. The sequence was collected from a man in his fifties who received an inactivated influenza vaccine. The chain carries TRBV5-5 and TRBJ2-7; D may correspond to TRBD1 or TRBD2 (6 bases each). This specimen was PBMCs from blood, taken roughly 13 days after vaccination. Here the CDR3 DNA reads TGTGCCAGCAGCAAACAGGGACTCCTCTACGAGCAGTACTTC. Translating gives CASSKQGLLYEQYF.